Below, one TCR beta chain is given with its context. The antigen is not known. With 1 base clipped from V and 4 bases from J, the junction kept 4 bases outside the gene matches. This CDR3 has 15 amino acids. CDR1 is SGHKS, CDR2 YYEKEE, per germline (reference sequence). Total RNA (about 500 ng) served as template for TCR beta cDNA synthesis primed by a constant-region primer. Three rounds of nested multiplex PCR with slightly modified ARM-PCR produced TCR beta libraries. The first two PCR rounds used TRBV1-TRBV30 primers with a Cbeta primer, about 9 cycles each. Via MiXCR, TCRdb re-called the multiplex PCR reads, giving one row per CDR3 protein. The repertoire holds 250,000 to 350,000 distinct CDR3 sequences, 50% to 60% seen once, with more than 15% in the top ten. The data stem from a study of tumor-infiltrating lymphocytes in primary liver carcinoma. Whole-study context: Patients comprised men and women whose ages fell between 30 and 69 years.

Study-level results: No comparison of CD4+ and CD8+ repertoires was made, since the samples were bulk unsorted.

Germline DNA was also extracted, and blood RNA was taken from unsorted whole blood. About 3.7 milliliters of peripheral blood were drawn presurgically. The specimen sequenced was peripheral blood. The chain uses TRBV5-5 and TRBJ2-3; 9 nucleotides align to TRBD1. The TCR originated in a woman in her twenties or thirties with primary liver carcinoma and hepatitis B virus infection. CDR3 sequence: CASSLWDRDADTQYF. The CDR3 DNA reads TGTGCCAGCAGCTTGTGGGACAGGGACGCAGATACGCAGTATTTT.